This note documents a single T cell receptor (beta chain) sequence. Its target is unknown. The Oncomine TCR Beta short-read assay was applied to DNA of cultured CD4+ T cells. TCRdb reprocessed the PCR reads via MiXCR and lists one record per CDR3 protein. The profile shows fewer than 20,000 distinct CDR3 sequences, about 43% of them singletons. This record belongs to a study of vaccination and CD4 T cells after COVID-19. Treatment indicated: approximately 11-day PBMC culture with coronavirus spike peptide pools or control peptides (ViraFEST assay). V lost 10 bases, J lost 10 bases, and 5 bases lay in between. The CDR3 runs 8 residues. Germline V gene sequence: CDR1 MRHNA, CDR2 SNTAGT.

The source is a human donor who had recovered from COVID-19. The material was CD4+ T cells from blood, cultured in vitro, obtained before SARS-CoV-2 vaccination. V usage is TRBV6-4 and J usage is TRBJ2-1, with D uncertain. The CDR3 spells CAMREQFF. The CDR3 DNA sequence: TGTGCCATGCGGGAGCAGTTCTTC.